This TCR beta chain was captured by sequencing in a study of cytomegalovirus exposure and HLA in healthy donors. As for the study in general: Membership in the Caucasian-associated ancestry cluster was found for 81% of about 430 genotyped donors.

Concerning this clone: Its antigen is currently unknown.

Findings and limits, study-wide: A later analysis linked around 17,000 TCR beta sequences to HLA alleles at 0.05 false discovery rate. Highly shared sequence variants in one cluster were likely a sequencing artifact. Across all donors, roughly uniform sequencing depth was an assumption of the presence/absence analyses.

PCR amplification relied on 60 Vbeta primers (plus 13 Jbeta primers). This table comes from immunoSEQ multiplex PCR, and its TCRdb copy is limited to in-frame clones, with some not included. The sample holds about 150,000 clones, 82% seen once. Sequencing was done on a sample of PBMCs. The source is a male donor in good health and CMV-seronegative.

The CDR3 protein is CASSPDRNQPQHF. CDR3 DNA sequence: TGTGCCAGCAGCCCAGACAGAAATCAGCCCCAGCATTTT. V usage is TRBV7-2 and J usage is TRBJ1-5; TRBD1 is a possible D gene (5 bases). Per germline, CDR1 SGHTA and CDR2 FQGNSA. This CDR3 is 13 amino acids long. V was cut by 5 bases and J by 4 bases, with 9 bases left in between.